What follows describes a single T cell receptor beta chain. What antigen it recognizes has not been identified. Per-nucleotide qualities are absent, and no much larger clonotype sits a single base away. Other DNA sequences in the sample encode the same CDR3. This sample was included in a study of T cell responses to AZD1222 COVID-19 vaccine (dated by TCRdb to the early 2020s). Concerning the study at large: A total of 230 to 250 trial participants underwent TCR sequencing, of whom nearly 210 received two doses of AZD1222 and around 25 received two doses of the MenACWY control vaccine. Trial participants were enrolled by age into 18-55, 56-69 and 70-plus year subgroups, with around 150, 28 and 57 TCR-sequenced participants respectively. Overall study outcomes, separate from this receptor: Conclusions about previously exposed vaccinees were limited because only six AZD1222 recipients were SARS-CoV-2 seropositive at baseline. Nearly half of unique spike-specific TCRs reportedly recognized epitopes outside regions mutated in the B.1.351 and B.1.1.7 variants. No day 14 peak-response samples were available, so repertoires were characterized only after the peak T cell response. In the small 56-69-year group, the increase in depth fell short of significance, most likely because of low power. Most participants were white British and females outnumbered males, and the authors suggested that clonal diversity may have been underestimated. Spike-specific TCR breadth and depth rose significantly after two AZD1222 doses compared with day 0 and with MenACWY recipients. The whole spike protein was spanned by vaccine-associated CD4 TCRs, and dominant responses were seen in regions 160-218 and 743-854.

The time point label of this sample denotes: about 28 days (+/-7) after the second vaccine dose. Because spike-specific TCR depth and breadth did not differ between the two schedules, AZD1222 recipients who got a second dose at roughly 4 weeks were pooled with those who got a second dose at roughly 12 weeks. Vaccinee samples were obtained from the UK trials COV001 and COV002, which included a single-blind randomized controlled phase 2/3 trial of AZD1222 (ChAdOx1 nCoV-19) in healthy adults. Trial participant PBMC samples were collected at day 0 and day 28 after the second dose for TCRbeta chain sequencing. The germline ends are 6 bases apart after V is trimmed by 2 bases and J by 4 bases. CDR1 and CDR2 are read off the germline V gene (reference sequence) as MNHEY and SMNVEV. The CDR3 numbers 13 residues from cysteine through phenylalanine. Of the read, only the CDR3 DNA is kept; its 39 bases are in frame from base 1.

The CDR3 regions of human TCRbeta chains were analyzed by immunosequencing. The authors processed their data as follows. TCRs in the repertoires were compared against a reference library of SARS-CoV-2-specific TCRs that had been generated with the MIRA antigen-specificity platform. Breadth was defined as the fraction of unique TCRs that were SARS-CoV-2-associated, and depth was defined as the fraction of total T cells that were SARS-CoV-2-associated. Using the MIRA data, every spike-specific TCR was mapped to the spike region that the TCR reacted to and assigned to either a CD4 or a CD8 class. Log10-transformed breadth and depth values were compared by one-way ANOVA with Sidak's multiple comparisons tests. Not all clones reach the TCRdb copy of this immuneACCESS table, which keeps in-frame sequences only. Checked studies attribute under half of the gap to unresolved V genes and leave the rest unexplained. The V and J calls and clone size were taken over from that table, and D and trimming were inferred from the DNA. A total of about 120,000 clones appear in this sample, 92% of them only once. About 7.7% of the sample rests with the top ten.

Recombination connected TRBV27 to TRBJ2-1; there is no confident call for the D gene. The source was peripheral blood, collected 28 days after the second AZD1222 dose. The sequence was collected from an adult who received the AZD1222 COVID-19 vaccine. The CDR3 amino acid sequence is: CASSLRPYNEQFF. The DNA reads TGTGCCAGCAGTTTACGGCCGTACAATGAGCAGTTCTTC.